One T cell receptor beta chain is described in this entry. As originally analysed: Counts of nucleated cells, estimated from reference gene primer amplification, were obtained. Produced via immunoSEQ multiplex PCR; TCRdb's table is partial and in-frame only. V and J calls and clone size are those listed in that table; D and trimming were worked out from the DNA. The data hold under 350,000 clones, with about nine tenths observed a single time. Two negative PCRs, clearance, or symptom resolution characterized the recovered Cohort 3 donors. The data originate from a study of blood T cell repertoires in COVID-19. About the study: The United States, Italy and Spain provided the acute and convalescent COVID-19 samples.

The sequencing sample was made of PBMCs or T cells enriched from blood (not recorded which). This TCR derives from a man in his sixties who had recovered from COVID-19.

In nucleotides, the CDR3 is TGCGCCAGCAGCCTCGGGTTAGGCAATTCACCCCTCCACTTT. It codes for CASSLGLGNSPLHF. J is TRBJ1-6 and V is TRBV5-1; D is unresolved. Per germline, CDR1 SGHRS and CDR2 YFSETQ. Trimming stripped 4 bases from V and 7 bases from J, with 12 bases between. The CDR3 is 14 residues long.